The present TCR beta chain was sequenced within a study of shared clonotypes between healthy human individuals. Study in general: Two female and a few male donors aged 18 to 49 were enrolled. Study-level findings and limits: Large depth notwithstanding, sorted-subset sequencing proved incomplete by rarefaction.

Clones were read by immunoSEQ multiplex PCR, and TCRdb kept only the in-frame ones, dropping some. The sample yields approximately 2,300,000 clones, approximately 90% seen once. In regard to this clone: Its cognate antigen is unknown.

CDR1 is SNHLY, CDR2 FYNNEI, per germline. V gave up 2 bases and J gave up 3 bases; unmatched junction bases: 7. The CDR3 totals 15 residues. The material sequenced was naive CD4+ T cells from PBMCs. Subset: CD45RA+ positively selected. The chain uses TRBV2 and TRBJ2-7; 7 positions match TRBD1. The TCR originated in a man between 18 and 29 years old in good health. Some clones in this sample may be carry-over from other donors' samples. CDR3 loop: CASSEYQGVGYEQYF. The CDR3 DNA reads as TGTGCCAGCAGTGAATACCAGGGGGTAGGCTACGAGCAGTACTTC.